These 7 T cell receptor beta chains came from one sample sequenced in a study of T-cell memory formation after mild COVID-19. MiXCR was run by TCRdb on the 5' RACE reads, yielding one entry per CDR3 protein. The sample lists more than 150,000 distinct CDR3 sequences; about 18% were seen once. The sequencing sample was made of PBMCs or a T cell subset sorted from them (not recorded which). All receptors derive from a man aged 18 to 35 who had mild COVID-19 (a few samples of this study predate the infection). Cell type and time point are not known.

The chain has TRBV20-1 and TRBJ1-1; TRBD1 is a possible D gene (6 bases). Germline CDR1 DFQATT, CDR2 SNEGSKA (reference sequence). This CDR3 contains 10 residues. Trimming took off 6 bases at V and 6 bases at J, with 8 bases between the two ends. The CDR3 here is CSAGGAEAFF. CDR3 bases: TGCAGTGCAGGGGGAGCTGAAGCTTTCTTT.

This clonotype was seen more than once but under ten times. The CDR3 region has the DNA TGTGCCAGCAGAGAGGACAGGGAACATGGCTACACCTTC. Amino acid sequence: CASREDREHGYTF. The chain couples TRBV6-2 or TRBV6-3 to TRBJ1-2; 8 positions match TRBD1. The V gene end was trimmed by 6 bases and the J gene end by 6 bases; junction bases not matched to a gene: 6. The CDR3 is 13 amino acids. Germline V gene lookup returns CDR1 MNHEY and CDR2 SVGEGT.

This clonotype was counted a few times. This sequence joins TRBV4-3 and TRBJ2-2, with 8 bases matching TRBD1. Germline-derived CDR1 and CDR2 are LGHNA and YSLEER. V gave up 0 bases and J gave up 4 bases; unmatched junction bases: 1. The CDR3 spans 15 residues. The CDR3 DNA sequence: TGCGCCAGCAGCCAAGATACAGGGGGCACCGGGGAGCTGTTTTTT. Its protein is CASSQDTGGTGELFF.

This clonotype came up a few times. The chain has TRBV6-5 and TRBJ2-3; 10 nucleotides match TRBD2. Per germline, CDR1 MNHEY and CDR2 SVGAGI. Trimming removed 0 bases from V and 2 bases from J; junction bases left unmatched: 8. The CDR3 is 18 amino acids. The CDR3 sequence is CASSYSTPAGGLTDTQYF. CDR3 DNA sequence: TGTGCCAGCAGTTACTCGACCCCAGCGGGGGGGCTCACAGATACGCAGTATTTT.

This chain uses TRBV9 with TRBJ2-4; D might be TRBD1 or TRBD2, each matching 5 bases. Trimming cost V 4 bases and J 0 bases, with 11 bases left between them. This CDR3 region has 15 residues. Germline loops: CDR1 SGDLS, CDR2 YYNGEE. The CDR3 loop is CASSPGTLAKNIQYF. As DNA, the CDR3 is TGTGCCAGCAGCCCGGGGACCTTAGCCAAAAACATTCAGTACTTC.

This clonotype appeared many times. The J gene is TRBJ2-2, the V gene TRBV7-6; possibly TRBD1 for D (6 bases). V dropped 2 bases and J dropped 6 bases, with 16 bases sitting between them. CDR3 length: 16 residues. The germline V gene encodes CDR1 SGHVS and CDR2 FNYEAQ. CDR3 sequence (DNA): TGTGCCAGCAGCTTAAATATTGGGGACACGGCCGGGGAGCTGTTTTTT. Its protein product is CASSLNIGDTAGELFF.

A few counts support this clonotype. The chain joins TRBV5-5 to TRBJ1-5; a weak D match, TRBD1 (6 bases). CDR3 size: 14 residues. Looked up from germline, CDR1 is SGHKS and CDR2 is YYEKEE (reference sequence). Trimming shortened V by 5 bases and J by 7 bases, and 16 bases separated the two germline ends. This CDR3 reads CASRRGQTRQPQHF. The DNA of the CDR3 is TGTGCCAGCAGGCGCGGACAGACTCGGCAGCCCCAGCATTTT.